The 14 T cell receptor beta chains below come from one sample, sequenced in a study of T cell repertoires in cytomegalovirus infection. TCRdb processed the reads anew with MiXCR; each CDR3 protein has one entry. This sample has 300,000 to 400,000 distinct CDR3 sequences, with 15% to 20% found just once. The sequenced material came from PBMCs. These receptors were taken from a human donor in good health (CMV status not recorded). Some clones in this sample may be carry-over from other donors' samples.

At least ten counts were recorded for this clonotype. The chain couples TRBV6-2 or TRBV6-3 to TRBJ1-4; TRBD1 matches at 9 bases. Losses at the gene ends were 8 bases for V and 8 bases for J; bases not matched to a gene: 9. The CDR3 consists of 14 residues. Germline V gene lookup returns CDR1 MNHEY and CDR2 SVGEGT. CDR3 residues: CASRQRQGVEKLFF. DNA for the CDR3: TGTGCCAGCCGTCAGAGACAGGGGGTCGAAAAACTGTTTTTT.

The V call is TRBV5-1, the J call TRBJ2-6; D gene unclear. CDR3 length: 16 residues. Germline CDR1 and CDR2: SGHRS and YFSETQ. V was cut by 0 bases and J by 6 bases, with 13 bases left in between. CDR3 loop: CASSLAPGTLANVLTF. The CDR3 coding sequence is TGCGCCAGCAGCTTGGCGCCGGGCACATTGGCCAACGTCCTGACTTTC.

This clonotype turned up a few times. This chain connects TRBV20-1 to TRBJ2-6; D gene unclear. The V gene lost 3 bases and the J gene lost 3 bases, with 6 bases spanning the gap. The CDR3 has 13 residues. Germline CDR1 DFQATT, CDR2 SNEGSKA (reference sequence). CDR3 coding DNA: TGCAGTGCTAGTTCAGTTGGGGCCAACGTCCTGACTTTC. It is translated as CSASSVGANVLTF.

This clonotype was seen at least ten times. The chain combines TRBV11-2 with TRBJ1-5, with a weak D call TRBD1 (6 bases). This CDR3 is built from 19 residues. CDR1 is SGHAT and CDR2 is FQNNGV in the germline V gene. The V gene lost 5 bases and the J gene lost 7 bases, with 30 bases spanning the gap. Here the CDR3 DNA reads TGTGCCAGCAGCCCAGAAAGAGGGGGGACTGTCACTTGGTACCAGCCCCAGCATTTT. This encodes CASSPERGGTVTWYQPQHF.

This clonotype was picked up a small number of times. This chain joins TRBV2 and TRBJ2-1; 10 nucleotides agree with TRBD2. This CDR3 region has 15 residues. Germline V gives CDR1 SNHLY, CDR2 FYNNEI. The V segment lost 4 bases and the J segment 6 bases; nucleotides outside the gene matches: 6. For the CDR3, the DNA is TGTGCCAGCAGTGGGGTACTAGCGGGGCCCAATGAGCAGTTCTTC. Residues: CASSGVLAGPNEQFF.

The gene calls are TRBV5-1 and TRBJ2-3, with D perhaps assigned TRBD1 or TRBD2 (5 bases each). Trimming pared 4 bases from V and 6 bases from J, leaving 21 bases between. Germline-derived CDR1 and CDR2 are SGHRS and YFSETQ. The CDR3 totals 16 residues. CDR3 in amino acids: CASSVSRDLPPDTQYF. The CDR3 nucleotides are TGCGCCAGCAGCGTCAGCCGGGACCTACCCCCCGATACGCAGTATTTT.

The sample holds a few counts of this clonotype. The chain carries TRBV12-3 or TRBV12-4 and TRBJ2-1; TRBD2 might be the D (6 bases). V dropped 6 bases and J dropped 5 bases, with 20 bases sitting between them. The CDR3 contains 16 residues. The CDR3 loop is CASSRDAGTWNNEQFF. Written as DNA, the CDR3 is TGTGCCAGCAGCCGAGACGCGGGGACCTGGAACAATGAGCAGTTCTTC.

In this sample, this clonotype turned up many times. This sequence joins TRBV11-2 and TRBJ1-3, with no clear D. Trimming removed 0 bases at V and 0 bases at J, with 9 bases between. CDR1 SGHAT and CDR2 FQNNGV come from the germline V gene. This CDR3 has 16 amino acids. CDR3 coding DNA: TGTGCCAGCAGCTTAGATCGCCGCAACTCTGGAAACACCATATATTTT. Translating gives CASSLDRRNSGNTIYF.

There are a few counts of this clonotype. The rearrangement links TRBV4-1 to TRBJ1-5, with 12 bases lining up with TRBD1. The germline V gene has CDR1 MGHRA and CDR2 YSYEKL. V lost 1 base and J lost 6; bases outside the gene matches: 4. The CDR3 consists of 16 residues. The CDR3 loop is CASSQGGQGASQPQHF. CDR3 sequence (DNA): TGCGCCAGCAGCCAAGGGGGACAGGGGGCGTCTCAGCCCCAGCATTTT.

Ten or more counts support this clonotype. In DNA, the CDR3 is TGTGCCAGCAGTTTATTGGCAGGGACAACTGAAGCTTTCTTT. It encodes CASSLLAGTTEAFF. The chain combines TRBV27 with TRBJ1-1; D perhaps matches TRBD1 (6 bases). Germline V gives CDR1 MNHEY, CDR2 SMNVEV (reference sequence). The V end lost 1 base, the J end lost 5 bases, and 11 bases lay between the germline ends. The CDR3 is 14 amino acids.

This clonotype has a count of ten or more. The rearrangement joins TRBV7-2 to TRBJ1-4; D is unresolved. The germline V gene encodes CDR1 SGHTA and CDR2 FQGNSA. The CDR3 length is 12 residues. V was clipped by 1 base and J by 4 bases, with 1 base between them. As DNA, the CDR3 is TGTGCCAGCAGCTTAGATAATGAAAAACTGTTTTTT. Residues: CASSLDNEKLFF. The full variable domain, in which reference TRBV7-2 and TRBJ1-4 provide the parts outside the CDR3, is GAGVSQSPSNKVTEKGKDVELRCDPISGHTALYWYRQSLGQGLEFLIYFQGNSAPDKSGLPSDRFSAERTGGSVSTLTIQRTQQEDSAVYLCASSLDNEKLFFGSGTQLSVL.

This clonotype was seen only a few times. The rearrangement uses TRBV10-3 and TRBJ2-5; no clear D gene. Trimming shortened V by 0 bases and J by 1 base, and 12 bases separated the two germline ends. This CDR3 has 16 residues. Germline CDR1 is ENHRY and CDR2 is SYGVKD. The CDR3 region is CAISESRTWRQETQYF. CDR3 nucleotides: TGTGCCATCAGTGAGTCCAGGACCTGGCGCCAAGAGACCCAGTACTTC.

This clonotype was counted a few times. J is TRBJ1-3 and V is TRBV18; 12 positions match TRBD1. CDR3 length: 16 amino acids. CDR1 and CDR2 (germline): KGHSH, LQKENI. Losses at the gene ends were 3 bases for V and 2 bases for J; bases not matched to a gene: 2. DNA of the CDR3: TGTGCCAGCTCACCGGGACAGGGGGCCACTGGAAACACCATATATTTT. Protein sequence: CASSPGQGATGNTIYF.

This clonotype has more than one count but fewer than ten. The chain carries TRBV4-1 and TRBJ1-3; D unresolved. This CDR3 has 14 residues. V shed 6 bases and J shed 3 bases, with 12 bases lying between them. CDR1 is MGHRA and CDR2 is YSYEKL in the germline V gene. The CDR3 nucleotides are TGCGCCAGCAGAGAGAGGACCGGTGGAAACACCATATATTTT. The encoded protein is CASRERTGGNTIYF.